These 17 T cell receptor beta chains originate from one sample sequenced in a study of CD8 T cells in ankylosing spondylitis. Study results and limitations: A TCR beta motif of about eight highly homologous variants seemed to mark ankylosing spondylitis blood.

Their target antigens are unknown. Each CDR3 protein is one row after TCRdb ran MiXCR on the 5' RACE reads. The sample gives a few hundred thousand distinct CDR3 sequences, less than 10% of which show up once; more than 12% is in the top ten. Sequencing was carried out using blood, either unsorted or a sorted T cell fraction (not recorded which). The receptors were sampled from a male donor with ankylosing spondylitis.

This clonotype was seen repeatedly, ten times or more. This sequence joins TRBV29-1 and TRBJ1-1, with D maybe TRBD1 (6 bases). This CDR3 is 13 amino acids long. Per germline, CDR1 SQVTM and CDR2 ANQGSEA. V lost 7 bases to trimming and J lost 7 bases, with 19 bases between them. The CDR3 region is CSGSETGQIEAFF. Written as DNA, the CDR3 is TGCAGCGGCTCAGAGACGGGACAAATTGAAGCTTTCTTT.

This chain joins TRBV4-2 and TRBJ1-4; D possibly corresponds to TRBD1 (6 bases). Germline-derived CDR1 and CDR2 are LGHNA and YNFKEQ. This CDR3 has 15 residues. Trimming pared 3 bases from V and 1 base from J, leaving 9 bases between. CDR3 region: CASSHLQGTNEKLFF. Here the CDR3 DNA reads TGTGCCAGCAGCCACCTACAGGGAACTAATGAAAAACTGTTTTTT.

In its sample, this clonotype was seen a few times. This sequence joins TRBV7-2 and TRBJ2-7; D remains unclear. Germline V lookup: CDR1 SGHTA, CDR2 FQGNSA. Between the trimmed V and J ends, which lost 5 bases and 3 bases, there was a span of 11 bases. The CDR3 sequence is 13 residues long. The CDR3 DNA follows: TGTGCCAGCAGCCAAAATCTGGACTACGAGCAGTACTTC. Protein sequence: CASSQNLDYEQYF.

This clonotype occurred many times. The chain combines TRBV12-3 or TRBV12-4 with TRBJ1-5, with 7 bases lining up with TRBD1. The CDR3 runs 13 residues. The J segment lost 7 bases and the V segment lost 1 base, leaving 1 base of the junction unmatched. CDR3 DNA sequence: TGTGCCAGCAGTTTAGACAGGGGACAGCCCCAGCATTTT. The encoded protein is CASSLDRGQPQHF.

This clonotype has only a few counts. V and J are TRBV9 and TRBJ2-7, with D perhaps matching TRBD1 or TRBD2 (5 bases each). The CDR3 spans 14 residues. Germline values: CDR1 SGDLS, CDR2 YYNGEE. Deletions cut 3 bases from V and 2 bases from J, with 12 bases between. The DNA for the CDR3 is TGTGCCAGCAGCGCCGGGACGTTACCCTACGAGCAGTACTTC. Its translation is CASSAGTLPYEQYF.

V usage is TRBV7-3 and J usage is TRBJ2-1; 9 bases line up with TRBD2. J gave up 3 bases and V 5 bases, and 5 bases lay outside the gene matches. Germline lookup yields CDR1 SGHTA and CDR2 FQGTGA. This CDR3 spans 15 amino acids. The CDR3 DNA sequence: TGTGCCAGCAGCCCCCAGCGGGAGGTCTACAATGAGCAGTTCTTC. This translates into CASSPQREVYNEQFF.

This clonotype has at least ten counts. This chain links TRBV27 with TRBJ2-5; possible D gene TRBD1, 6 bases. The CDR3 totals 14 residues. V lost 5 bases to trimming and J lost 5 bases, with 15 bases between them. Germline assignment: CDR1 MNHEY and CDR2 SMNVEV (reference sequence). The CDR3 nucleotides read TGTGCCAGCAGTCCCCGAGGGGGTCGGGAGACCCAGTACTTC. Its translation is CASSPRGGRETQYF.

The chain is built from TRBV3-1 and TRBJ2-5; 12 nucleotides agree with TRBD2. V trimming: 5 bases; J trimming: 2 bases; junction bases outside the gene matches: 0. The CDR3 is 14 amino acids. The V gene's germline CDR1 is LGHDT and CDR2 YNNKEL (reference sequence). Here the CDR3 reads CASSGLAGQETQYF. In DNA form, the CDR3 reads TGTGCCAGCAGCGGACTAGCGGGGCAAGAGACCCAGTACTTC.

V is TRBV7-2 and J is TRBJ2-3; 11 bases are shared with TRBD2. The V gene end was trimmed by 2 bases and the J gene end by 9 bases; junction bases not matched to a gene: 10. CDR3 length equals 16 residues. Germline V CDR1 and CDR2: SGHTA, FQGNSA. The CDR3 coding sequence is TGTGCCAGCAGCTTACGTAGCGGGAGGGTTTTTGGGACGCAGTATTTT. Translating it yields CASSLRSGRVFGTQYF.

This clonotype showed up just a few times. V is TRBV7-2 and J is TRBJ2-3; 7 positions agree with TRBD2. The CDR3 contains 15 residues. Trimming took 5 bases from V and 4 from J; bases not matched to a gene: 9. Germline CDR1 and CDR2: SGHTA and FQGNSA. In DNA, the CDR3 is TGTGCCAGCAGCCCCCTCGTGGGAGGGTCAGATACGCAGTATTTT. Translating gives CASSPLVGGSDTQYF. Filled out from reference TRBV7-2 and TRBJ2-3, the complete variable domain reads GAGVSQSPSNKVTEKGKDVELRCDPISGHTALYWYRQSLGQGLEFLIYFQGNSAPDKSGLPSDRFSAERTGGSVSTLTIQRTQQEDSAVYLCASSPLVGGSDTQYFGPGTRLTVL.

The chain links TRBV6-1 to TRBJ2-7; 7 bases match TRBD1. This CDR3 is built from 15 residues. With V trimmed by 6 bases and J by 6 bases, 14 bases remained unmatched. CDR1 and CDR2 from the germline V gene are MNHNS and SASEGT. The DNA of the CDR3 is TGTGCCAGCAGGGCTCGGGACAGAGGTCGCTCCGAGCAGTACTTC. It encodes CASRARDRGRSEQYF.

This chain joins TRBV5-1 and TRBJ2-1; D might be TRBD1 or TRBD2, each matching 5 bases. Deletions cut 0 bases from V and 10 bases from J, with 17 bases between. The CDR3 extends over 15 amino acids. In germline, CDR1 is SGHRS, CDR2 YFSETQ. CDR3 DNA sequence: TGCGCCAGCAGCTTGGAGGTAGCGAGGGGTAGGGAGCAGTTCTTC. It codes for CASSLEVARGREQFF. Full variable domain (rest looked up from reference TRBV5-1 and TRBJ2-1): KAGVTQTPRYLIKTRGQQVTLSCSPISGHRSVSWYQQTPGQGLQFLFEYFSETQRNKGNFPGRFSGRQFSNSRSEMNVSTLELGDSALYLCASSLEVARGREQFFGPGTRLTVL.

This clonotype was seen repeatedly, ten times or more. The genes are TRBV7-9 and TRBJ2-1; D might be TRBD1 (5 bases). Germline V lookup: CDR1 SEHNR, CDR2 FQNEAQ (reference sequence). The CDR3 has 15 residues. V was clipped by 2 bases and J by 2 bases, with 10 bases between them. The CDR3 is CASSLSQGAYNEQFF. The CDR3 bases are TGTGCCAGCAGCTTATCCCAGGGTGCCTACAATGAGCAGTTCTTC.

This clonotype was found many times. The chain employs TRBV5-1 and TRBJ2-1; D unresolved. The CDR3 extends over 15 amino acids. The V end was cut by 1 base, the J end by 5 bases, with 13 bases between. From germline, CDR1 is SGHRS and CDR2 YFSETQ. This CDR3 reads CASSLLGTRHNEQFF. CDR3 coding DNA: TGCGCCAGCAGCTTGCTGGGAACTCGACACAATGAGCAGTTCTTC.

There are a few counts of this clonotype. The V and J genes are TRBV11-2 and TRBJ2-3; D tentatively fits TRBD1 or TRBD2 (6 bases each). Germline-derived CDR1 and CDR2 are SGHAT and FQNNGV. V was clipped by 5 bases and J by 5 bases, with 17 bases between them. The CDR3 is made up of 15 amino acids. CDR3 residues: CASSPRGVQLDTQYF. CDR3 bases: TGTGCCAGCAGCCCAAGGGGGGTACAATTAGATACGCAGTATTTT.

This clonotype was found many times. The rearrangement uses TRBV7-8 and TRBJ2-7; perhaps TRBD1 as D (6 bases). From germline, CDR1 is SGHVS and CDR2 FQNEAQ. V lost 3 bases to trimming and J lost 3 bases, with 9 bases between them. The CDR3 runs to 13 residues. CDR3 coding DNA: TGTGCCAGCAGCTTGGACAGAAACTACGAGCAGTACTTC. Protein: CASSLDRNYEQYF.

This clonotype was found many times. V usage is TRBV7-9 and J usage is TRBJ2-4, with 9 bases fitting TRBD1. CDR1 is SEHNR, CDR2 FQNEAQ, per germline (reference sequence). V shed 5 bases and J 9 bases; nucleotides not matched to a gene: 8. This CDR3 is built from 14 residues. The CDR3 region is CASSKGQGNAIQYF. CDR3 sequence (DNA): TGTGCCAGCAGCAAAGGACAGGGGAACGCCATTCAGTACTTC.